What follows are 11 T cell receptor beta chains derived from one specimen sequenced in a study of T cells after yellow fever vaccination. Each CDR3 protein is one row after TCRdb ran MiXCR on the 5' RACE reads. The repertoire holds nearly 350,000 distinct CDR3 sequences, with 8% to 9.5% as singletons. The sequencing here drew on PBMCs, taken approximately 47 days after the first yellow fever vaccination. The receptors here all came from a man in his late teens or twenties who received the YFV17D yellow fever vaccine.

In its sample, this clonotype was seen many times. The genes are TRBV11-2 and TRBJ2-4; 12 bases agree with TRBD2. The CDR3 has 15 residues. Germline V gene sequence: CDR1 SGHAT, CDR2 FQNNGV. V shed 2 bases, J shed 4 bases, and the junction held 0 bases outside the gene matches. As DNA, the CDR3 is TGTGCCAGCAGCTTACTAGCGGGGGGGAAAAACATTCAGTACTTC. It codes for CASSLLAGGKNIQYF.

The table lists this clonotype with many counts. V gene TRBV29-1 combines with J gene TRBJ1-3, with D unclear. Germline V gives CDR1 SQVTM, CDR2 ANQGSEA. V was pared by 4 bases and J by 0 bases, with 7 bases between. The CDR3 has 13 residues. The CDR3 loop is CSVAQSSGNTIYF. The CDR3, as DNA: TGCAGCGTTGCACAGAGCTCTGGAAACACCATATATTTT.

This clonotype came up a few times. The rearrangement links TRBV30 to TRBJ1-1; D not resolved. This CDR3 has 11 amino acids. In germline, CDR1 is GTSNPN, CDR2 SVGIG (reference sequence). V was shortened by 3 bases and J by 7 bases, with 9 bases between the two germline ends. For the CDR3, the DNA is TGTGCCTGGAGCGAAGGAAGTGAAGCTTTCTTT. It encodes CAWSEGSEAFF.

There are a few counts of this clonotype. V and J are TRBV29-1 and TRBJ2-5; D uncertain. CDR3 length: 12 amino acids. Germline loops: CDR1 SQVTM, CDR2 ANQGSEA. The V gene lost 0 bases and the J gene lost 3 bases, with 5 bases spanning the gap. This chain's CDR3 is CSVEDSEETQYF. The CDR3 DNA sequence: TGCAGCGTTGAAGACTCGGAAGAGACCCAGTACTTC.

This chain uses TRBV7-2 with TRBJ1-2; D not resolved. CDR1 SGHTA and CDR2 FQGNSA come from the germline V gene. Trimming cost V 1 base and J 7 bases, with 16 bases left between them. This CDR3 contains 15 residues. The CDR3 DNA is TGTGCCAGCAGCTTAGTCTTTGTGAATCCCCTTGGCTACACCTTC. This sequence encodes CASSLVFVNPLGYTF.

This clonotype was seen more than once but under ten times. The rearrangement links TRBV6-1 to TRBJ1-5; D remains ambiguous. Germline V gene sequence: CDR1 MNHNS, CDR2 SASEGT. V shed 6 bases and J shed 4 bases, with 10 bases lying between them. The CDR3 has 13 residues. The DNA of the CDR3 is TGTGCCAGCAGCCACGACATAAATCAGCCCCAGCATTTT. It is translated as CASSHDINQPQHF.

This clonotype came up many times. The J gene is TRBJ1-4, the V gene TRBV5-1; D gene unclear. The V end lost 2 bases, the J end lost 0 bases, and 5 bases lay between the germline ends. This CDR3 has 14 residues. Germline CDR1 SGHRS, CDR2 YFSETQ. DNA of the CDR3: TGCGCCAGCAGCTTATATACAACTAATGAAAAACTGTTTTTT. Translating gives CASSLYTTNEKLFF.

The gene calls are TRBV15 and TRBJ2-7, with D possibly being TRBD1 or TRBD2 (5 bases each). Germline V gene lookup returns CDR1 LNHNV and CDR2 YYDKDF (reference sequence). The CDR3 has 14 residues. V was shortened by 0 bases and J by 3 bases, with 9 bases between the two germline ends. CDR3 DNA: TGTGCCACCAGCAGAGATCGGGGCAGCTACGAGCAGTACGTC. This gives the protein CATSRDRGSYEQYV.

Notes on this clonotype: Germline and junction disagree at one end, which may indicate a read error. The chain uses TRBV4-3 and TRBJ2-6, with 8 bases fitting TRBD1. The CDR3 loop spans 15 amino acids. Germline assignment: CDR1 LGHNA and CDR2 YSLEER. The CDR3 coding sequence is TGCGCCAGCAGCCCGACAGGGGTTGGGGCCAACGTCCTGATTTTC. Its translation: CASSPTGVGANVLIF.

A few counts support this clonotype. V gene TRBV15 combines with J gene TRBJ1-3, with TRBD1 as a possible D gene (6 bases). The CDR3 sequence is 15 residues long. Trimming removed 1 base from V and 8 bases from J, with 15 bases in between. Germline values: CDR1 LNHNV, CDR2 YYDKDF (reference sequence). CDR3 nucleotide sequence: TGTGCCACCAGCAGAGGTTGGCAGGAGGGGGACACCATATATTTT. Translation gives CATSRGWQEGDTIYF. Complete variable domain (other parts from reference TRBV15 and TRBJ1-3): DAMVIQNPRYQVTQFGKPVTLSCSQTLNHNVMYWYQQKSSQAPKLLFHYYDKDFNNEADTPDNFQSRRPNTSFCFLDIRSPGLGDTAMYLCATSRGWQEGDTIYFGEGSWLTVV.

The genes are TRBV5-1 and TRBJ2-1; weak D call: TRBD2 (6 bases). The V end lost 0 bases, the J end lost 0 bases, and 7 bases lay between the germline ends. The CDR3 has 15 amino acids. In germline, CDR1 is SGHRS, CDR2 YFSETQ. DNA of the CDR3: TGCGCCAGCAGCTTGGGCGGGGTCTCCTACAATGAGCAGTTCTTC. Translated, it gives CASSLGGVSYNEQFF. Using reference TRBV5-1 and TRBJ2-1 for the parts outside the CDR3, the full variable domain is KAGVTQTPRYLIKTRGQQVTLSCSPISGHRSVSWYQQTPGQGLQFLFEYFSETQRNKGNFPGRFSGRQFSNSRSEMNVSTLELGDSALYLCASSLGGVSYNEQFFGPGTRLTVL.